A single TCR beta chain is shown here with its context. The source of the sample is a study of T cells in Graves' hyperthyroidism and ophthalmopathy. Study details: Before treatment of any kind, peripheral blood was taken at initial diagnosis.

Germline assignment: CDR1 SGHAT and CDR2 FQNNGV. V gave up 2 bases and J gave up 8 bases; unmatched junction bases: 7. CDR3 length: 16 amino acids. A lack of ophthalmopathy progression within 18 months defined stable Graves' hyperthyroidism. Around 9.8 ml fresh peripheral blood yielded the PBMCs. From RNA transcripts, TCR beta CDR3 regions were amplified. TCR CDR3 regions were first amplified by RT-PCR with HTBI primers. Using its own MiXCR run on the multiplex PCR reads, TCRdb lists one record per CDR3 protein. This table has about 740,000 distinct CDR3 sequences, 14% appearing once. The receptor comes from a woman aged 18-35 years with Graves' hyperthyroidism. Material: blood. This chain uses TRBV11-2 with TRBJ2-1, with 12 nucleotides matching TRBD2. The CDR3 DNA follows: TGTGCCAGCAGCTTAAGACTAGCGGGAGTATTGGATGAGCAGTTCTTC. It codes for CASSLRLAGVLDEQFF.